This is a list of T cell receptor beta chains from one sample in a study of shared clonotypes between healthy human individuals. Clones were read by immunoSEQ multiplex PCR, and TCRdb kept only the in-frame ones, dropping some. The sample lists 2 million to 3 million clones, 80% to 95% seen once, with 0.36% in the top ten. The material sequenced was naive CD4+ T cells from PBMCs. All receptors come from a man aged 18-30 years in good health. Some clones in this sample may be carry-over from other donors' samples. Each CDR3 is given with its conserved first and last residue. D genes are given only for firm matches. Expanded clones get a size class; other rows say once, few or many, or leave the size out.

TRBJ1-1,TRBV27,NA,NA,CATYGGAPTEAFF,TGTGCCACCTACGGGGGGGCGCCCACTGAAGCTTTCTTT
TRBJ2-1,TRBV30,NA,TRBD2,CAWSGGGGSYNEQFF,TGTGCCTGGAGTGGGGGCGGGGGCTCCTACAATGAGCAGTTCTTC
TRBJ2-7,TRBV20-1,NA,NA,CSPGTIYEQYF,TGCAGTCCCGGGACCATATACGAGCAGTACTTC
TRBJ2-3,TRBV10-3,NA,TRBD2,CAISESGGDTQYF,TGTGCCATCAGTGAGTCGGGGGGGGATACGCAGTATTTT
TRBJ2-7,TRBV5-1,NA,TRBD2,CASSPGLAGLGYEQYF,TGCGCCAGCAGCCCGGGACTAGCGGGATTGGGTTACGAGCAGTACTTC
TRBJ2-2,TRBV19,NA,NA,CASQEGGLLGPDTGELFF,TGTGCCAGCCAAGAAGGGGGGCTCCTGGGCCCAGACACCGGGGAGCTGTTTTTT
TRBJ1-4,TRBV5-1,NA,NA,CASSLDRSNEKLFF,TGCGCCAGCAGCTTGGACAGGTCAAATGAAAAACTGTTTTTT
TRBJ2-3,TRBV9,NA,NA,CASSPDDFTDTQYF,TGTGCCAGCAGCCCTGACGACTTCACAGATACGCAGTATTTT
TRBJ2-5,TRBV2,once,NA,CASTAIAGETQYF,TGTGCCAGCACCGCGATTGCGGGCGAGACCCAGTACTTC
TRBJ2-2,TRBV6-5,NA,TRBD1,CASSWTGNPNTGELFF,TGTGCCAGCAGTTGGACAGGGAACCCGAACACCGGGGAGCTGTTTTTT
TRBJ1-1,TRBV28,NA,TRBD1,CASSSGQGEAFF,TGTGCCAGCAGTTCGGGACAGGGTGAAGCTTTCTTT
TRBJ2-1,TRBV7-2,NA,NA,CASSLMRLNEQFF,TGTGCCAGCAGCTTGATGCGCCTCAATGAGCAGTTCTTC
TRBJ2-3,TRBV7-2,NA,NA,CASSPIGTDWTDTQYF,TGTGCCAGCAGCCCAATCGGAACGGATTGGACAGATACGCAGTATTTT
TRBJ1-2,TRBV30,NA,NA,CAWSSTGNYGYTF,TGTGCCTGGAGTTCCACAGGGAACTATGGCTACACCTTC
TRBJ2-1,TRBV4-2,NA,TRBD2,CASSARGVAGVIRDEQFF,TGTGCCAGCAGCGCACGCGGGGTAGCGGGAGTAATAAGGGATGAGCAGTTCTTC
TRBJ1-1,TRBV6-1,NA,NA,CASRYLGEAFF,TGTGCCAGCAGATACTTGGGTGAAGCTTTCTTT
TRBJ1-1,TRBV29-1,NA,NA,CSVATVPTEAFF,TGCAGCGTTGCAACAGTCCCGACTGAAGCTTTCTTT
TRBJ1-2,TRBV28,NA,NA,CASSSARQGYTF,TGTGCCAGCAGCTCGGCTCGACAGGGCTACACCTTC
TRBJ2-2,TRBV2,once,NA,CASRPTRNTGELFF,TGTGCCAGCCGCCCGACTAGGAACACCGGGGAGCTGTTTTTT
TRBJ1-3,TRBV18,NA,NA,CASSPPHSGNTIYF,TGTGCCAGCTCCCCCCCCCACTCTGGAAACACCATATATTTT
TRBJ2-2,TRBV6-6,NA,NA,CASSRPNRAGGELFF,TGTGCCAGCAGCCGTCCGAACAGGGCCGGCGGGGAGCTGTTTTTT
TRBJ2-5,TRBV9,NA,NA,CASSVGGLAQETQYF,TGTGCCAGCAGCGTAGGGGGGCTAGCCCAAGAGACCCAGTACTTC
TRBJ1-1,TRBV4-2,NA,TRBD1,CASSQSGQGLGTEAFF,TGTGCCAGCAGCCAATCGGGACAGGGGCTCGGCACTGAAGCTTTCTTT
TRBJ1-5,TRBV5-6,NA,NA,CASSVNQPQHF,TGTGCCAGCAGCGTAAATCAGCCCCAGCATTTT
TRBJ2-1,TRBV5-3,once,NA,CARSALAPNFYNEQFF,TGTGCCAGAAGCGCCCTAGCGCCGAACTTCTACAATGAGCAGTTCTTC
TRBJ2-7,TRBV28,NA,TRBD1,CASSSPRTGRYTYEQYF,TGTGCCAGCAGTTCTCCCCGGACAGGGCGGTACACCTACGAGCAGTACTTC
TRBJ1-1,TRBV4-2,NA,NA,CASSKGPPGTEAFF,TGTGCCAGCAGCAAGGGACCGCCTGGAACTGAAGCTTTCTTT
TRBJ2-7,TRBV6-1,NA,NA,CASSPYAGISYEQYF,TGTGCCAGCAGTCCCTACGCTGGTATCTCCTACGAGCAGTACTTC
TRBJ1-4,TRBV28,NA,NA,CASSLLVQGEIGKLFF,TGTGCCAGCAGTTTATTAGTTCAGGGTGAAATTGGAAAACTGTTTTTT
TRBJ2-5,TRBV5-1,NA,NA,CASSDPGSKETQYF,TGCGCCAGCAGCGACCCGGGCTCCAAGGAGACCCAGTACTTC
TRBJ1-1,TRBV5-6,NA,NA,CASSLRRIRWDTEAFF,TGTGCCAGCAGCCTCCGGAGGATACGATGGGACACTGAAGCTTTCTTT
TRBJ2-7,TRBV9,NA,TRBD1,CASSVTGTGPEEQYF,TGTGCCAGCAGCGTCACTGGGACAGGACCGGAGGAGCAGTACTTC
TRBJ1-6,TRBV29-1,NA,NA,CSVRTDYNSPLHF,TGCAGCGTTAGGACGGATTATAATTCACCCCTCCACTTT
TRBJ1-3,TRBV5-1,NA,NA,CASSLGARGNTIYF,TGCGCCAGCAGCCTAGGGGCTCGCGGAAACACCATATATTTT
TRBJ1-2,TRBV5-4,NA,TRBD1,CASSNQGEYNYGYTF,TGTGCCAGCAGCAATCAGGGGGAGTATAACTATGGCTACACCTTC
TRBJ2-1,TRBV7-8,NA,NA,CASSLRQESSYNEQFF,TGTGCCAGCAGCTTACGACAGGAGAGCTCCTACAATGAGCAGTTCTTC
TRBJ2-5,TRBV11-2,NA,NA,CASSLGEVQGSETQYF,TGTGCCAGCAGCTTAGGGGAGGTACAGGGGTCCGAGACCCAGTACTTC
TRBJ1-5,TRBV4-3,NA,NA,CASSPAPGQPQHF,TGCGCCAGCAGCCCCGCCCCCGGACAGCCCCAGCATTTT
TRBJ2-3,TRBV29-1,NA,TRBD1,CSGGRQGGTDTQYF,TGCAGCGGGGGACGACAGGGAGGCACAGATACGCAGTATTTT
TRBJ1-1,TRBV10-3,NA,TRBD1,CAISPGQEAFF,TGTGCCATCAGCCCGGGACAGGAAGCTTTCTTT
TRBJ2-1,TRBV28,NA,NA,CASSLSWALPFF,TGTGCCAGCAGTTTGTCGTGGGCTTTGCCGTTCTTC
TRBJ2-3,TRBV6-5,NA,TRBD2,CASSSRGLSQRDTQYF,TGTGCCAGCAGTTCGCGGGGACTATCCCAGAGAGATACGCAGTATTTT
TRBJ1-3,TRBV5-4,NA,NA,CASSMGGRMGGNTIYF,TGTGCCAGCAGCATGGGGGGAAGGATGGGAGGAAACACCATATATTTT
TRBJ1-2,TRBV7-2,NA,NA,CASSLEGLGGYTF,TGTGCCAGCAGCTTAGAGGGTCTGGGTGGCTACACCTTC
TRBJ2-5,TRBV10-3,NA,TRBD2,CAINRGSGETQYF,TGTGCCATCAATCGCGGGAGCGGGGAGACCCAGTACTTC
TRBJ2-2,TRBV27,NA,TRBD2,CASSLPGRVGGELFF,TGTGCCAGCAGTTTACCCGGGAGGGTCGGCGGGGAGCTGTTTTTT
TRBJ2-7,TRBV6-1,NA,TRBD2,CASRASGSTEQYF,TGTGCCAGCAGGGCTAGCGGGAGTACCGAGCAGTACTTC